This TCR beta chain was sequenced during a study of blood T cell repertoires in COVID-19. Study context: COVID-19 samples collected from the United States, Italy and Spain covered acute and convalescent phases. From T cells, B-cell-depleted T cells, or PBMCs came the material, which was cDNA or gDNA.

Methods used by the authors: Amplification with reference gene primers provided the estimates of nucleated cell counts. This table comes from immunoSEQ multiplex PCR, and its TCRdb copy is limited to in-frame clones, with some not included. D and trimming come from the DNA, and the V and J calls and clone size come from that table. The table has 140,000 to 150,000 clones, roughly 84% seen once. Germline V CDR1 and CDR2: SGDLS, YYNGEE. After removal of 4 bases from V and 4 bases from J, the junction contained 8 bases not matched to a gene. This CDR3 spans 15 amino acids. The chain couples TRBV9 to TRBJ2-5; 9 bases are a match to TRBD1. Material for sequencing was peripheral blood. The origin of this receptor is a human donor in a cohort sampled during active COVID-19. The CDR3 loop reads CASSQSGTGPETQYF. For the CDR3, the DNA is TGTGCCAGCAGCCAAAGCGGGACAGGGCCAGAGACCCAGTACTTC.